The 29 T cell receptor beta chains below all came from one sample that was sequenced in a study of cytomegalovirus exposure and HLA in healthy donors. The assay was immunoSEQ multiplex PCR, and TCRdb's table has in-frame clones only and misses some. The sample includes about 330,000 clones, around 90% of them seen just once. The source material was PBMCs. The receptors were gathered from a woman in her 30s in good health and CMV-seropositive.

V usage is TRBV6-5 and J usage is TRBJ2-1, with TRBD2 as a possible D gene (5 bases). This CDR3 has 16 residues. Germline V gene sequence: CDR1 MNHEY, CDR2 SVGAGI. V lost 2 bases to trimming and J lost 2 bases, with 13 bases between them. CDR3 loop: CASSYSTGVAYNEQFF. The CDR3 DNA reads TGTGCCAGCAGTTACAGTACCGGGGTAGCCTACAATGAGCAGTTCTTC.

The J gene is TRBJ2-1, the V gene TRBV2; D possibly corresponds to TRBD2 (5 bases). CDR1 SNHLY and CDR2 FYNNEI come from the germline V gene. This CDR3 has 14 amino acids. V lost 6 bases and J 5 bases, leaving 14 bases between the germline ends. The CDR3 reads CASRDSRRNNEQFF. The CDR3 nucleotides are TGTGCCAGCAGAGACTCTAGGAGGAACAATGAGCAGTTCTTC. The whole variable domain, filled in from reference TRBV2 and TRBJ2-1, reads EPEVTQTPSHQVTQMGQEVILRCVPISNHLYFYWYRQILGQKVEFLVSFYNNEISEKSEIFDDQFSVERPDGSNFTLKIRSTKLEDSAMYFCASRDSRRNNEQFFGPGTRLTVL.

The chain links TRBV30 to TRBJ2-1; 9 bases map to TRBD2. This CDR3 comprises 15 residues. V gave up 1 base and J gave up 6 bases; unmatched junction bases: 7. The germline gives CDR1 GTSNPN, CDR2 SVGIG (reference sequence). The CDR3 region has the DNA TGTGCCTGGAGTGGGTTCGGACTAGCGACCAATGAGCAGTTCTTC. Encoded protein: CAWSGFGLATNEQFF.

This clone was detected once. The V and J genes are TRBV19 and TRBJ1-2; 8 nucleotides align to TRBD1. With V trimmed by 6 bases and J by 5 bases, 8 bases remained unmatched. Germline values: CDR1 LNHDA, CDR2 SQIVND (reference sequence). This CDR3 spans 14 amino acids. CDR3 sequence reads: CASRFTGGKYGYTF. The DNA for the CDR3 is TGTGCCAGTAGGTTTACAGGGGGAAAGTATGGCTACACCTTC.

In this sample, this clone turned up once. This sequence joins TRBV5-1 and TRBJ2-2; D is unclear. Trimming pared 1 base from V and 6 bases from J, leaving 7 bases between. The CDR3 has 13 residues. CDR1 and CDR2 from the germline V gene are SGHRS and YFSETQ. The CDR3 loop reads CASSLSLAGELFF. In DNA form, the CDR3 reads TGCGCCAGCAGCTTGAGTCTAGCCGGGGAGCTGTTTTTT.

This sequence joins TRBV2 and TRBJ2-7; tentatively, D is TRBD2 (6 bases). Germline CDR1 reads SNHLY; CDR2 reads FYNNEI. CDR3 length equals 15 residues. V gave up 6 bases and J gave up 6 bases, with 21 bases separating them. CDR3 nucleotides: TGTGCCAGCAGGATAGCGGAGGGAGTAAGGAGCGAGCAGTACTTC. This encodes CASRIAEGVRSEQYF.

V usage is TRBV4-1 and J usage is TRBJ2-1, with TRBD1 as a possible D gene (5 bases). The CDR3 is 19 amino acids. V dropped 3 bases and J dropped 0 bases, with 21 bases sitting between them. CDR1 is MGHRA, CDR2 YSYEKL, per germline. CDR3 nucleotides: TGCGCCAGCAGCCACCCTGAGAGGATAAGGGGATTCTCCTACAATGAGCAGTTCTTC. This encodes CASSHPERIRGFSYNEQFF.

This clone was counted a few times. This chain uses TRBV30 with TRBJ2-2; D uncertain. Trimming shortened V by 1 base and J by 2 bases, and 5 bases separated the two germline ends. The CDR3 has 13 amino acids. The germline gives CDR1 GTSNPN, CDR2 SVGIG (reference sequence). In DNA form, the CDR3 reads TGTGCCTGGAGTGCGTTAAACACCGGGGAGCTGTTTTTT. Protein: CAWSALNTGELFF.

This clone was counted only a few times. The rearrangement joins TRBV25-1 to TRBJ1-5; 9 nucleotides match TRBD1. Germline V gene lookup returns CDR1 MGHDK and CDR2 SYGVNS. CDR3 size: 14 residues. The junction had 2 bases not matched to a gene; V was cut back by 3 bases and J by 5 bases. CDR3 coding DNA: TGTGCCAGCAGTGACGGACAGGGGTATCAGCCCCAGCATTTT. The encoded protein is CASSDGQGYQPQHF.

The chain couples TRBV30 to TRBJ1-2; D unresolved. Between the trimmed V and J ends, which lost 3 bases and 8 bases, there was a span of 13 bases. Germline CDR1 GTSNPN, CDR2 SVGIG (reference sequence). CDR3 length: 12 amino acids. CDR3 in DNA: TGTGCCTGGAGGGACCCAAATAGGGGCTACACCTTC. As protein: CAWRDPNRGYTF.

The chain has TRBV29-1 and TRBJ2-1, with 10 bases that match TRBD2. CDR1 and CDR2 from the germline V gene are SQVTM and ANQGSEA. V was pared by 7 bases and J by 3 bases, with 3 bases of the junction left unmatched. This CDR3 has 13 amino acids. The CDR3 loop is CSATSGVYNEQFF. CDR3 sequence (DNA): TGCAGCGCCACTAGCGGGGTCTACAATGAGCAGTTCTTC.

The gene calls are TRBV29-1 and TRBJ1-4; D unresolved. The CDR3 runs 13 residues. Germline-derived CDR1 and CDR2 are SQVTM and ANQGSEA. V was clipped by 6 bases and J by 0 bases, with 8 bases between them. The CDR3 region has the DNA TGCAGCGTCACGAGAGCAACTAATGAAAAACTGTTTTTT. The encoded protein is CSVTRATNEKLFF.

V is TRBV27 and J is TRBJ1-5, with D possibly being TRBD1 (5 bases). The CDR3 spans 14 residues. Germline CDR1 MNHEY, CDR2 SMNVEV (reference sequence). V was cut by 5 bases and J by 1 base, with 9 bases left in between. As DNA, the CDR3 is TGTGCCAGCAGTGGAGCAGGGAGCAATCAGCCCCAGCATTTT. Translation: CASSGAGSNQPQHF.

This rearrangement joins TRBV6-4 to TRBJ2-2; 10 bases fit TRBD1. Germline V gene data show CDR1 as MRHNA and CDR2 as SNTAGT. V dropped 4 bases and J dropped 6; count of bases not matched to a gene: 5. The CDR3 loop spans 15 amino acids. CDR3 loop: CASSVQGQGAGELFF. In DNA, the CDR3 is TGTGCCAGCAGTGTCCAAGGACAGGGGGCCGGGGAGCTGTTTTTT.

This clone was detected a few times. The rearrangement joins TRBV9 to TRBJ2-2; D ambiguous. Trimming pared 0 bases from V and 4 bases from J, leaving 13 bases between. Germline V lookup: CDR1 SGDLS, CDR2 YYNGEE. The CDR3 extends over 16 amino acids. The CDR3 DNA is TGTGCCAGCAGCGTAGAGGGATCGAAAGCCACCGGGGAGCTGTTTTTT. This translates into CASSVEGSKATGELFF.

The chain joins TRBV27 to TRBJ2-2; either TRBD1 or TRBD2 may fit D (5 bases each). Between the trimmed V and J ends, which lost 3 bases and 2 bases, there was a span of 10 bases. Germline values: CDR1 MNHEY, CDR2 SMNVEV (reference sequence). The CDR3 extends over 15 amino acids. In DNA form, the CDR3 reads TGTGCCAGCAGTTTTAGTGGGGGTAACACCGGGGAGCTGTTTTTT. It yields the protein CASSFSGGNTGELFF.

The V gene is TRBV7-6, the J gene TRBJ1-1; TRBD1 matches at 7 bases. J gave up 5 bases and V 2 bases, and 5 bases lay outside the gene matches. This CDR3 comprises 14 residues. Germline V gene data show CDR1 as SGHVS and CDR2 as FNYEAQ. The CDR3: CASSLKGAGTEAFF. The CDR3 DNA sequence: TGTGCCAGCAGCTTAAAGGGGGCTGGAACTGAAGCTTTCTTT.

This clone has more than one count but fewer than ten. The chain carries TRBV16 and TRBJ1-6; 10 bases fit TRBD1. CDR3 length: 14 amino acids. The J segment lost 9 bases and the V segment lost 6 bases, leaving 5 bases of the junction unmatched. Looked up from germline, CDR1 is KGHSY and CDR2 is FQNENV. The CDR3 sequence: CASRGQGTSSPLHF. The CDR3 nucleotides read TGTGCCAGCAGGGGACAGGGGACTAGTTCACCCCTCCACTTT.

The rearrangement joins TRBV18 to TRBJ1-6; 7 positions match TRBD1. The V gene end was trimmed by 2 bases and the J gene end by 9 bases; junction bases not matched to a gene: 7. Germline CDR1 is KGHSH and CDR2 is LQKENI. The length of the CDR3 is 15 residues. In DNA, the CDR3 is TGTGCCAGCTCACCAGCGGGACAGCCGGGTTCACCCCTCCACTTT. It yields the protein CASSPAGQPGSPLHF.

The chain has TRBV28 and TRBJ1-2; D unclear. The length of the CDR3 is 13 residues. Germline V gene data show CDR1 as MDHEN and CDR2 as SYDVKM. V lost 6 bases, J lost 3 bases, and 11 bases lay in between. The CDR3 region is CASSRVGDYGYTF. The CDR3 DNA reads as TGTGCCAGCAGCCGGGTGGGCGACTATGGCTACACCTTC.

V is TRBV15 and J is TRBJ1-5; 10 bases are a match to TRBD1. CDR1 is LNHNV, CDR2 YYDKDF, per germline (reference sequence). V lost 3 bases to trimming and J lost 5 bases; unmatched junction nucleotides: 10. The CDR3 covers 17 residues. The CDR3 sequence is CATSRERPGTGDQPQHF. DNA for the CDR3: TGTGCCACCAGCAGGGAGAGGCCAGGGACAGGGGATCAGCCCCAGCATTTT. The full variable domain, completed using reference TRBV15 and TRBJ1-5, is DAMVIQNPRYQVTQFGKPVTLSCSQTLNHNVMYWYQQKSSQAPKLLFHYYDKDFNNEADTPDNFQSRRPNTSFCFLDIRSPGLGDTAMYLCATSRERPGTGDQPQHFGDGTRLSIL.

The chain combines TRBV5-1 with TRBJ2-1; no clear D gene. Trimming stripped 0 bases from V and 10 bases from J, with 14 bases between. Germline V gene data show CDR1 as SGHRS and CDR2 as YFSETQ. This CDR3 has 14 amino acids. As DNA, the CDR3 is TGCGCCAGCAGCTTGGCCTGGTCATTTGAAGAGCAGTTCTTC. Amino acid sequence: CASSLAWSFEEQFF.

The chain combines TRBV28 with TRBJ1-2; D possibly corresponds to TRBD1 (5 bases). The germline V gene has CDR1 MDHEN and CDR2 SYDVKM. This CDR3 has 14 residues. V dropped 5 bases and J dropped 3 bases, with 13 bases sitting between them. CDR3 residues: CASSDRGGYYGYTF. CDR3 nucleotide sequence: TGTGCCAGCAGTGACCGGGGGGGATACTATGGCTACACCTTC.

J is TRBJ2-5 and V is TRBV18; 11 bases agree with TRBD1. CDR1 KGHSH and CDR2 LQKENI come from the germline V gene. V shed 6 bases and J 2 bases; nucleotides not matched to a gene: 5. There are 15 residues in the CDR3. The CDR3, as DNA: TGTGCCAGCTCGGTCGGGACAGGGGGGCAAGAGACCCAGTACTTC. Translating gives CASSVGTGGQETQYF.

The table lists this clone with a count of one. The rearrangement uses TRBV30 and TRBJ1-2; D not certain. CDR1 and CDR2 (germline): GTSNPN, SVGIG (reference sequence). Deletions cut 1 base from V and 1 base from J, with 7 bases between. This CDR3 comprises 13 residues. CDR3 sequence: CAWSDGDNYGYTF. In DNA form, the CDR3 reads TGTGCCTGGAGTGACGGAGATAACTATGGCTACACCTTC.

Notes on this clone: The sample carries other DNA sequences with the same CDR3. The chain couples TRBV7-9 to TRBJ1-5; D possibly corresponds to TRBD1 (6 bases). Germline loops: CDR1 SEHNR, CDR2 FQNEAQ (reference sequence). Trimming pared 1 base from V and 0 bases from J, leaving 7 bases between. This CDR3 is 15 amino acids long. The CDR3 spells CASSLEGGSNQPQHF. The CDR3 nucleotides are TGTGCCAGCAGCTTAGAAGGGGGTAGCAATCAGCCCCAGCATTTT.

This clone was recorded only once. CDR3 DNA sequence: TGCGCCAGCAGCCACCCCCGACAGGGGGTTCCCTACGAGCAGTACTTC. Protein product: CASSHPRQGVPYEQYF. The chain has TRBV4-3 and TRBJ2-7; 9 nucleotides agree with TRBD1. The germline V gene encodes CDR1 LGHNA and CDR2 YSLEER. CDR3 length: 16 amino acids. Trimming at V came to 3 bases and at J to 2 bases, leaving 8 bases not matched to a gene.

J is TRBJ2-5 and V is TRBV9; TRBD1 is a possible D gene (5 bases). V lost 1 base to trimming and J lost 8 bases, with 12 bases between them. The CDR3 has 13 residues. Per germline, CDR1 SGDLS and CDR2 YYNGEE. The CDR3 protein is CASSVQGPDTQYF. The CDR3 DNA reads as TGTGCCAGCAGCGTACAGGGCCCGGACACCCAGTACTTC.

CDR3 protein: CAISGGRDGYTF. CDR3 DNA: TGTGCCATCAGTGGGGGACGGGATGGCTACACCTTC. The V gene is TRBV10-3, the J gene TRBJ1-2; D is perhaps TRBD1 (5 bases). Trimming took off 4 bases at V and 6 bases at J, with 9 bases between the two ends. Germline CDR1 ENHRY, CDR2 SYGVKD. This CDR3 comprises 12 residues.